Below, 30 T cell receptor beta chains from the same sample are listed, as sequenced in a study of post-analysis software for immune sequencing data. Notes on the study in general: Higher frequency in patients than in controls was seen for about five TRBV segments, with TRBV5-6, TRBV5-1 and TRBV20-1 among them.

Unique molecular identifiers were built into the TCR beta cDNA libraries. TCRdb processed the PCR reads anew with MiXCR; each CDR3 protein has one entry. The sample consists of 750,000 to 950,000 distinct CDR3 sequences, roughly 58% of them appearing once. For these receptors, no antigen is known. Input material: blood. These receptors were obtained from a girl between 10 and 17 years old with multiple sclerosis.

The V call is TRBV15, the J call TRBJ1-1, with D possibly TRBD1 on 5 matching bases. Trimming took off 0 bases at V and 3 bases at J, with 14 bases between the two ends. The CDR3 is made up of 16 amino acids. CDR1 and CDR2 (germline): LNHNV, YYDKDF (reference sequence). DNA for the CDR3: TGTGCCACCAGCAGAGAGCAACATTCCAGGGACACTGAAGCTTTCTTT. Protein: CATSREQHSRDTEAFF.

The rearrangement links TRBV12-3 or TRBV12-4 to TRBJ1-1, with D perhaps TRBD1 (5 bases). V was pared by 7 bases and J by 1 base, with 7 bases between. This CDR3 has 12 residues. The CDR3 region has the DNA TGTGCCAGCACTGGACAGAACACTGAAGCTTTCTTT. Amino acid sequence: CASTGQNTEAFF.

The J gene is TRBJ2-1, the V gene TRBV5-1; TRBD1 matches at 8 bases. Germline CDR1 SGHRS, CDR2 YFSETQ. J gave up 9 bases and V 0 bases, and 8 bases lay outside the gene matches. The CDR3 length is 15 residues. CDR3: CASSLEGGQGAEQFF. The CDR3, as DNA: TGCGCCAGCAGCTTGGAAGGTGGACAGGGTGCTGAGCAGTTCTTC.

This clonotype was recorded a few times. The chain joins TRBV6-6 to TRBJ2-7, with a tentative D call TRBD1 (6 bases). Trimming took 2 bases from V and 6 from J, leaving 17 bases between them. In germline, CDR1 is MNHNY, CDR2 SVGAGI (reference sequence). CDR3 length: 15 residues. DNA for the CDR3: TGTGCCAGCAGTTACGACGGGACACGACCTTTCGAGCAGTACTTC. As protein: CASSYDGTRPFEQYF.

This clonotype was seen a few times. CDR3 residues: CSVDMGRNQPQHF. Written as DNA, the CDR3 is TGCAGCGTTGACATGGGCCGCAATCAGCCCCAGCATTTT. V gene TRBV29-1 combines with J gene TRBJ1-5; no definite D call. The CDR3 runs 13 residues. Looked up from germline, CDR1 is SQVTM and CDR2 is ANQGSEA. V was cut by 3 bases and J by 2 bases, with 8 bases left in between.

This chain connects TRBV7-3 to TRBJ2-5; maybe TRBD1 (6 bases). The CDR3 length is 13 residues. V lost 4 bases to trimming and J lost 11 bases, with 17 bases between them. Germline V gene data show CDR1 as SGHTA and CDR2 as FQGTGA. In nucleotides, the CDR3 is TGTGCCAGCAGCTCCGGACGGGACAATGAGCAGTACTTC. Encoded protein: CASSSGRDNEQYF.

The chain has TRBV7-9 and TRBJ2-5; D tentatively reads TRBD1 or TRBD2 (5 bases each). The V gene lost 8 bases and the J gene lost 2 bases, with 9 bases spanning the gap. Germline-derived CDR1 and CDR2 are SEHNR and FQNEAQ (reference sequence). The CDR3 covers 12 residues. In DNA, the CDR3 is TGTGCCAGCCAGGGAGTACAAGAGACCCAGTACTTC. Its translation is CASQGVQETQYF. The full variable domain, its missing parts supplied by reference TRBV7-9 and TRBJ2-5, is DTGVSQNPRHKITKRGQNVTFRCDPISEHNRLYWYRQTLGQGPEFLTYFQNEAQLEKSRLLSDRFSAERPKGSFSTLEIQRTEQGDSAMYLCASQGVQETQYFGPGTRLLVL.

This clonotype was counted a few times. This CDR3 is CSAPGRQETQYF. Here the CDR3 DNA reads TGCAGTGCTCCTGGCAGGCAAGAGACCCAGTACTTC. The chain combines TRBV20-1 with TRBJ2-5; D is uncertain. The germline V gene encodes CDR1 DFQATT and CDR2 SNEGSKA (reference sequence). The CDR3 has 12 residues. The V and J ends lost 5 bases and 2 bases respectively, with 9 bases between them.

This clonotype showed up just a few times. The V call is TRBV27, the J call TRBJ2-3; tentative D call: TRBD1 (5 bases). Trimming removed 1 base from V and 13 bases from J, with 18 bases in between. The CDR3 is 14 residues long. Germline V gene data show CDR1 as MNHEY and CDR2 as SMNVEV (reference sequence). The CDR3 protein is CASSLWTTQCYKYF. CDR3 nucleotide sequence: TGTGCCAGCAGTTTATGGACAACTCAGTGTTACAAGTATTTT.

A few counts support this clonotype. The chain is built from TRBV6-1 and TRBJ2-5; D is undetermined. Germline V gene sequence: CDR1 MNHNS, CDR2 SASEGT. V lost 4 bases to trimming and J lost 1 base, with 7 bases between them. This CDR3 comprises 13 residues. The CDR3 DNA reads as TGTGCCAGCAGTGCGGGCTTCCAAGAGACCCAGTACTTC. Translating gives CASSAGFQETQYF.

In nucleotides, the CDR3 is TGTGCCAGCAGCCGCGAAGGACTAAGCACAGATACGCAGTATTTT. Translation: CASSREGLSTDTQYF. The J gene is TRBJ2-3, the V gene TRBV7-6; TRBD2 might be the D (6 bases). V gave up 5 bases and J gave up 0 bases, with 12 bases separating them. Germline values: CDR1 SGHVS, CDR2 FNYEAQ. The CDR3 runs 15 residues. The variable domain in full, with the rest retrieved from reference TRBV7-6 and TRBJ2-3, is GAGVSQSPRYKVTKRGQDVALRCDPISGHVSLYWYRQALGQGPEFLTYFNYEAQQDKSGLPNDRFSAERPEGSISTLTIQRTEQRDSAMYRCASSREGLSTDTQYFGPGTRLTVL.

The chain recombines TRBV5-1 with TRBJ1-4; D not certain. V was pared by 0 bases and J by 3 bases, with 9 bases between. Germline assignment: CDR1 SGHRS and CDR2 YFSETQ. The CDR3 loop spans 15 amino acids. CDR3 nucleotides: TGCGCCAGCAGCTTGGCCAGCCGCCCTAATGAAAAACTGTTTTTT. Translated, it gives CASSLASRPNEKLFF. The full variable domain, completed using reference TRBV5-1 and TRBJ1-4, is KAGVTQTPRYLIKTRGQQVTLSCSPISGHRSVSWYQQTPGQGLQFLFEYFSETQRNKGNFPGRFSGRQFSNSRSEMNVSTLELGDSALYLCASSLASRPNEKLFFGSGTQLSVL.

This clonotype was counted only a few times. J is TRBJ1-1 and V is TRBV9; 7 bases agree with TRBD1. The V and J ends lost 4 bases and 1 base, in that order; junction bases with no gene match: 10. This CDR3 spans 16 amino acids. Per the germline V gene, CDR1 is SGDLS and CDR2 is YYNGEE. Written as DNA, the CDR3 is TGTGCCAGCAGCACCCTGACAGGGCAAGGGAACACTGAAGCTTTCTTT. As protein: CASSTLTGQGNTEAFF.

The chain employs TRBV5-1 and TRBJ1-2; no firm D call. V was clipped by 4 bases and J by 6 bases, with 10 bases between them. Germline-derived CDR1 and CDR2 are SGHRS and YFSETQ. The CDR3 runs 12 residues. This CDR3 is CASSSREHGYTF. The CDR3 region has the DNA TGCGCCAGCAGCAGTAGGGAGCATGGCTACACCTTC.

CDR3 sequence (DNA): TGCGCCAGCAGCTCCGCCCTAGGGGACGGGTACTACGAGCAGTACTTC. Encoded protein: CASSSALGDGYYEQYF. J is TRBJ2-7 and V is TRBV5-1, with D perhaps assigned TRBD1 or TRBD2 (5 bases each). Germline V lookup: CDR1 SGHRS, CDR2 YFSETQ. The CDR3 contains 16 residues. V was clipped by 3 bases and J by 3 bases, with 19 bases between them.

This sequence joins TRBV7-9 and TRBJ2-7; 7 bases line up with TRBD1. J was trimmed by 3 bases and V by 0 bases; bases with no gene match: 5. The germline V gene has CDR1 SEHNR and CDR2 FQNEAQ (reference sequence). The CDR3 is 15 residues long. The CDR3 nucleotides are TGTGCCAGCAGCTTAGCGTCGGGACAGATCTACGAGCAGTACTTC. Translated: CASSLASGQIYEQYF.

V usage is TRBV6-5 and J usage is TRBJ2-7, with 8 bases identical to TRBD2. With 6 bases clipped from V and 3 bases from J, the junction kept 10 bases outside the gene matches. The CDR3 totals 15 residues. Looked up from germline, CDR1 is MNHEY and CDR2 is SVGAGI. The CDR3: CASSDGGAAFYEQYF. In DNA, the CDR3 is TGTGCCAGCAGCGACGGGGGGGCAGCGTTCTACGAGCAGTACTTC.

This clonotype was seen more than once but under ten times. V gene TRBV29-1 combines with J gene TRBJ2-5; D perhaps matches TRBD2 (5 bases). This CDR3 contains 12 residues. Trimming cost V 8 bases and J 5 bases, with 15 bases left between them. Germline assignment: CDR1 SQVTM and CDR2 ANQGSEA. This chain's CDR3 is CSLFEGGETQYF. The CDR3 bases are TGCAGCCTTTTTGAGGGTGGGGAGACCCAGTACTTC.

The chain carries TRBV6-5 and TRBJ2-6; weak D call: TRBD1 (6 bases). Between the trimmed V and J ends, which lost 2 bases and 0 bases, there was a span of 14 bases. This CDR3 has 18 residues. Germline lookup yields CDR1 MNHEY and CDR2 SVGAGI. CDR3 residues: CASSYRDTTFSGANVLTF. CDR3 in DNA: TGTGCCAGCAGTTACCGGGACACAACTTTCTCTGGGGCCAACGTCCTGACTTTC.

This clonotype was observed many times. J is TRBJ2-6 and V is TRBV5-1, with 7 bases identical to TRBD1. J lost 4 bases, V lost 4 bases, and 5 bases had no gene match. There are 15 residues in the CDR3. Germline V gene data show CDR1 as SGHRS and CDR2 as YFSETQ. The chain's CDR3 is CASSPTGAGANVLTF. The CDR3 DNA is TGCGCCAGCAGCCCCACAGGGGCCGGGGCCAACGTCCTGACTTTC.

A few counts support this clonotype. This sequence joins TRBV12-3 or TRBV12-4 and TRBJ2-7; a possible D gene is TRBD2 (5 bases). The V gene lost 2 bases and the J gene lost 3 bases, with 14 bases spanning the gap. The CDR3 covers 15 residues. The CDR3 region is CASSLRGEASYEQYF. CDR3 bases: TGTGCCAGCAGTTTACGGGGTGAGGCGAGCTACGAGCAGTACTTC.

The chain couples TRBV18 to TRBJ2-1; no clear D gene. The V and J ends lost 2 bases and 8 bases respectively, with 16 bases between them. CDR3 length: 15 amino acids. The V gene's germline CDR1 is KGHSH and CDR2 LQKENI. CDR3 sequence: CASSPGRHRSYEQFF. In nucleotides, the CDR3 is TGTGCCAGCTCACCAGGGCGGCATCGGAGCTATGAGCAGTTCTTC. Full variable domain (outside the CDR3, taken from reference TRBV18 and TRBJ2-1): NAGVMQNPRHLVRRRGQEARLRCSPMKGHSHVYWYRQLPEEGLKFMVYLQKENIIDESGMPKERFSAEFPKEGPSILRIQQVVRGDSAAYFCASSPGRHRSYEQFFGPGTRLTVL.

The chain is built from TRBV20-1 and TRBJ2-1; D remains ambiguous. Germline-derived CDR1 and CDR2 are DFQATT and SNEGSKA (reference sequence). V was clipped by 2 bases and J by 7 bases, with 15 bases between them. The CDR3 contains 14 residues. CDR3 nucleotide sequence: TGCAGTGCTAGACGGGCGGCAGGATTAAATGAGCAGTTCTTC. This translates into CSARRAAGLNEQFF.

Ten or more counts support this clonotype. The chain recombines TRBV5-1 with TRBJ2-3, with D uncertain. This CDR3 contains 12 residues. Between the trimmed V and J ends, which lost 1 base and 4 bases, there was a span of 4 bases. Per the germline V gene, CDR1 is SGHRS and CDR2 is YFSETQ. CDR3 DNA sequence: TGCGCCAGCAGCTTGCCGGCAGATACGCAGTATTTT. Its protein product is CASSLPADTQYF. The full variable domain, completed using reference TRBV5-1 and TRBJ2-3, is KAGVTQTPRYLIKTRGQQVTLSCSPISGHRSVSWYQQTPGQGLQFLFEYFSETQRNKGNFPGRFSGRQFSNSRSEMNVSTLELGDSALYLCASSLPADTQYFGPGTRLTVL.

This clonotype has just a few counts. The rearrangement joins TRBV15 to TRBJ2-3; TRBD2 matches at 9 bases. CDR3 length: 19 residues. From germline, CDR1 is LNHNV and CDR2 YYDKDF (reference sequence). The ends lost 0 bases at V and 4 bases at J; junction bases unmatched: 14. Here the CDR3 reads CATSRDYPMVAGDADTQYF. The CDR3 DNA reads TGTGCCACCAGCAGAGATTACCCCATGGTAGCGGGAGATGCAGATACGCAGTATTTT.

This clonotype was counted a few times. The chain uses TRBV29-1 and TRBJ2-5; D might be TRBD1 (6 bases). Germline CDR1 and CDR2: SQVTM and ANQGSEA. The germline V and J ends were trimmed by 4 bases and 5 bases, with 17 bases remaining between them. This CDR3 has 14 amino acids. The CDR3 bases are TGCAGCGTTGTGAAGGGACATCAGATTGAGACCCAGTACTTC. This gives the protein CSVVKGHQIETQYF.

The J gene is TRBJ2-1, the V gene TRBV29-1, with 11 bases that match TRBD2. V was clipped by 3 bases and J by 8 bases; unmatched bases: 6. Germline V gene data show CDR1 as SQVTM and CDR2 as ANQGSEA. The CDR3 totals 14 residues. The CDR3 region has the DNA TGCAGCGTTGATTTAGCGGGAGGGAACCATGAGCAGTTCTTC. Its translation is CSVDLAGGNHEQFF.

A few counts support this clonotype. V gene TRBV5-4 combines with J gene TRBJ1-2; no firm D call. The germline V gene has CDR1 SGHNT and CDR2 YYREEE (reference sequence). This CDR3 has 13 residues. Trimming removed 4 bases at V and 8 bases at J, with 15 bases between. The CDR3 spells CASSHWEGLGYTF. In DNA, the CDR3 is TGTGCCAGCAGCCACTGGGAGGGTTTGGGCTACACCTTC. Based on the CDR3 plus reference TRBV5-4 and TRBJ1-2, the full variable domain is ETGVTQSPTHLIKTRGQQVTLRCSSQSGHNTVSWYQQALGQGPQFIFQYYREEENGRGNFPPRFSGLQFPNYSSELNVNALELDDSALYLCASSHWEGLGYTFGSGTRLTVV.

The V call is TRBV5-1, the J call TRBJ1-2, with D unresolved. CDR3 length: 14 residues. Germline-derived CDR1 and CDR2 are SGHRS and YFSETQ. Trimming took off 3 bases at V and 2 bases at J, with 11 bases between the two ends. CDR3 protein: CASSSRTFNYGYTF. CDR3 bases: TGCGCCAGCAGCTCGAGGACTTTCAACTATGGCTACACCTTC.

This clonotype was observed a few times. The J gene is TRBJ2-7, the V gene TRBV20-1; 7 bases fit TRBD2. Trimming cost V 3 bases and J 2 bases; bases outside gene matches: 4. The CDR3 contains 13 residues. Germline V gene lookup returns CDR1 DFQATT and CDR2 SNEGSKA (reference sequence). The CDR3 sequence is CSASPAGTYEQYF. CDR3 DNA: TGCAGTGCTAGCCCAGCGGGGACCTACGAGCAGTACTTC.